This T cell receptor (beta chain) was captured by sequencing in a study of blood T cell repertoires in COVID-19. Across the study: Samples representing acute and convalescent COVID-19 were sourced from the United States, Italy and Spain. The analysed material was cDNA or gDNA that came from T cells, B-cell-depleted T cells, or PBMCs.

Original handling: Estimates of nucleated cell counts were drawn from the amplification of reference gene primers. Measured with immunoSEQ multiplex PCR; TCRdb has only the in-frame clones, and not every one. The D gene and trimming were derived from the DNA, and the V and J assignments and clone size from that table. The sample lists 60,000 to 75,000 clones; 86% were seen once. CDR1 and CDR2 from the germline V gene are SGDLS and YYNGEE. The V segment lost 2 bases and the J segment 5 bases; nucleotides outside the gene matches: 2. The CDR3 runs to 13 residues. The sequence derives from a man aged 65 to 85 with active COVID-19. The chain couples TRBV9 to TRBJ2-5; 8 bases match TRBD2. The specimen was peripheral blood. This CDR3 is CASSVSSGETQYF. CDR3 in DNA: TGTGCCAGCAGCGTGTCTAGCGGGGAGACCCAGTACTTC.